The 4 T cell receptor beta chains below were found in one sample sequenced in a study of CXCR3-negative and CXCR3-positive naive CD8 T cells (dated by TCRdb to the late 2010s). The listed sequencing device is NextSeq 550. The Human TCR Profiling Kit (MiLaboratory) was used to make UMI-labeled 5' RACE TRB cDNA libraries. Reads reprocessed by TCRdb are summarized as one entry per CDR3 protein sequence, and DNA is absent. Per the sample table, the count is tens of thousands of distinct CDR3 sequences. The ten largest account for 0.53% of the sample. The paper as a whole reports these results and caveats: Compared with CXCR3-negative naive cells, CXCR3-positive naive cells had TRB CDR3s with higher hydrophobicity (lower Kidera factor 4), lower energy, and higher strength and volume indices.

These TCRs' antigens remain unknown. Sequenced: naive CXCR3+ CD8+ T cells from blood. Interpreted using the paper, the cell subset or site label stands for: CD45RO-CCR7+CD27+CD95- naive CD8+ T cells expressing CXCR3 (TNR3+). The source of these receptors is a human donor in good health. Some clones in this sample may be carry-over from other donors' samples.

This rearrangement joins TRBV7-9 to TRBJ2-1. The germline V gene encodes CDR1 SEHNR and CDR2 FQNEAQ (reference sequence). This CDR3 has 15 residues. CDR3 amino acids: CASSFSGASYNEQFF.

V is TRBV29-1 and J is TRBJ2-2. CDR3 length: 13 residues. Germline V gives CDR1 SQVTM, CDR2 ANQGSEA. The chain's CDR3 is CSAELGSTGELFF.

The chain links TRBV5-6 to TRBJ2-3; TCRdb calls TRBD2, which cannot be checked without DNA. This CDR3 has 13 residues. The V gene's germline CDR1 is SGHDT and CDR2 YYEEEE. The CDR3 sequence is CASSLGASNTQYF.

V usage is TRBV19 and J usage is TRBJ2-1; no DNA is available, so the TRBD1 call from TCRdb remains unchecked. The length of the CDR3 is 12 residues. From germline, CDR1 is LNHDA and CDR2 SQIVND (reference sequence). This CDR3 is CASRTGYNEQFF.